Sequencing of this T cell receptor beta chain was carried out in a study of tumor-infiltrating lymphocytes in primary liver carcinoma. The investigators made TCR beta cDNA from about 500 ng total RNA, using a constant-region primer. Generation of the TCR beta libraries relied on three nested multiplex PCR rounds using slightly modified ARM-PCR. Running ten to eleven cycles apiece, the first two PCR rounds relied on TRBV1-TRBV30 forward primers together with a C-beta reverse primer. TCRdb called the multiplex PCR reads again in MiXCR, with one record for every CDR3 protein. The sample contains 95,000 to 150,000 distinct CDR3 sequences, roughly 69% of which appear only once. The V end lost 2 bases, the J end lost 6 bases, and 13 bases lay between the germline ends. Germline CDR1 reads MNHEY; CDR2 reads SVGEGT. CDR3 length equals 14 residues. Joint extraction of RNA and DNA used about 17-32 mg of bulk tissue that was unsorted.

The rearrangement uses TRBV6-2 or TRBV6-3 and TRBJ1-1; the D is unclear. Sequencing input: liver tumor tissue from sampling region 1. Subset: tumor region T1, superior pole. This clonotype was obtained from an older woman with primary liver carcinoma and hepatitis B virus infection. CDR3 sequence: CASSYRGASSEAFF. The CDR3, as DNA: TGTGCCAGCAGTTACCGGGGTGCGAGTTCTGAAGCTTTCTTT.